The rows below give T cell receptor beta chains drawn from one sample of a study of shared T cell receptors in the human thymus. Profiled with immunoSEQ multiplex PCR; TCRdb holds only in-frame clones, not every one. The sample lists some 720,000 clones, over 75% seen once, with around 0.0099% in the top ten. This same sample was also taken into another study, of human thymus T cells.

The specimen was thymocytes. The origin of the receptors is a boy under two years old with a congenital heart defect. Both conserved end residues are part of each CDR3. D genes are given only for firm matches. Some rows have no size entry. The others give once, few or many, or a class for an expanded clone.

j_gene: TRBJ2-2
d_gene: .
v_gene: TRBV28
abundance: .
CDR3aa: CASSRTANTGELFF
CDR3nt: TGTGCCAGCAGTCGGACAGCGAACACCGGGGAGCTGTTTTTT

j_gene: TRBJ2-2
d_gene: .
v_gene: TRBV27
abundance: .
CDR3aa: CASSWEYGGELFF
CDR3nt: TGTGCCAGCAGTTGGGAGTATGGCGGGGAGCTGTTTTTT

j_gene: TRBJ1-5
d_gene: .
v_gene: TRBV7-8
abundance: .
CDR3aa: CASSPPGSGLNQPQHF
CDR3nt: TGTGCCAGCAGCCCCCCCGGGAGCGGCCTAAATCAGCCCCAGCATTTT

j_gene: TRBJ2-7
d_gene: TRBD1
v_gene: TRBV27
abundance: .
CDR3aa: CASSLSTGGYEQYF
CDR3nt: TGTGCCAGCAGTTTATCAACAGGGGGCTACGAGCAGTACTTC

j_gene: TRBJ2-3
d_gene: TRBD1
v_gene: TRBV29-1
abundance: .
CDR3aa: CSVEIGTGILDTQYF
CDR3nt: TGCAGCGTTGAAATAGGGACAGGGATTTTAGATACGCAGTATTTT

j_gene: TRBJ2-1
d_gene: TRBD2
v_gene: TRBV7-7
abundance: once
CDR3aa: CASSPRGRRAHNEQFF
CDR3nt: TGTGCTAGCAGCCCCCGCGGGAGGCGGGCCCACAATGAGCAGTTCTTC

j_gene: TRBJ2-7
d_gene: .
v_gene: TRBV23-1
abundance: .
CDR3aa: CASSLESGTSYEQYF
CDR3nt: TGCGCCAGCAGCCTCGAAAGCGGAACATCCTACGAGCAGTACTTC

j_gene: TRBJ2-7
d_gene: TRBD1
v_gene: TRBV6-1
abundance: .
CDR3aa: CASSRQDREFYEQYF
CDR3nt: TGTGCCAGCAGTAGACAGGACAGGGAGTTCTACGAGCAGTACTTC

j_gene: TRBJ2-2
d_gene: .
v_gene: TRBV1
abundance: .
CDR3aa: CTSSRPGTSGRFVGELFF
CDR3nt: TGCACCAGCAGCCGACCCGGGACTAGCGGGAGATTTGTCGGGGAGCTGTTTTTT

j_gene: TRBJ1-3
d_gene: .
v_gene: TRBV5-4
abundance: .
CDR3aa: CASSLDKFSGNTIYF
CDR3nt: TGTGCCAGCAGCTTGGACAAGTTCTCTGGAAACACCATATATTTT

j_gene: TRBJ2-5
d_gene: .
v_gene: TRBV27
abundance: few
CDR3aa: CASSYTTNQETQYF
CDR3nt: TGTGCCAGCAGTTATACAACCAACCAAGAGACCCAGTACTTC

j_gene: TRBJ2-1
d_gene: TRBD2
v_gene: TRBV19
abundance: .
CDR3aa: CASSIPASGSSYNEQFF
CDR3nt: TGTGCCAGTAGTATTCCCGCTAGCGGTAGCTCCTACAATGAGCAGTTCTTC

j_gene: TRBJ2-7
d_gene: TRBD1
v_gene: TRBV7-9
abundance: .
CDR3aa: CASSFLEDREITYEQYF
CDR3nt: TGTGCCAGCAGCTTCCTAGAGGACAGGGAAATAACCTACGAGCAGTACTTC

j_gene: TRBJ2-7
d_gene: .
v_gene: TRBV11-2
abundance: .
CDR3aa: CASSLKGLRRLPEQYF
CDR3nt: TGTGCCAGCAGCTTGAAGGGACTGCGCCGTCTTCCCGAGCAGTACTTC

j_gene: TRBJ1-2
d_gene: .
v_gene: TRBV19
abundance: few
CDR3aa: CASSIRHRTSGRYGYTF
CDR3nt: TGTGCCAGTAGTATTCGACACAGGACCTCCGGGCGCTATGGCTACACCTTC

j_gene: TRBJ1-5
d_gene: .
v_gene: TRBV28
abundance: .
CDR3aa: CASRGGNNQPQHF
CDR3nt: TGTGCCAGCAGGGGGGGAAACAATCAGCCCCAGCATTTT

j_gene: TRBJ2-7
d_gene: TRBD1
v_gene: TRBV29-1
abundance: .
CDR3aa: CSVEEPGRGQRAYEQYF
CDR3nt: TGCAGCGTTGAAGAACCCGGCAGGGGGCAAAGAGCCTACGAGCAGTACTTC

j_gene: TRBJ1-4
d_gene: .
v_gene: TRBV11-2
abundance: .
CDR3aa: CASSLEYNGHSEKLFF
CDR3nt: TGTGCCAGCAGCTTAGAGTACAACGGACATAGTGAAAAACTGTTTTTT

j_gene: TRBJ2-1
d_gene: TRBD2
v_gene: TRBV12-5
abundance: .
CDR3aa: CASALASGRGSYNEQFF
CDR3nt: TGTGCTAGTGCTTTGGCTAGCGGGAGAGGGTCCTACAATGAGCAGTTCTTC

j_gene: TRBJ2-1
d_gene: TRBD2
v_gene: TRBV27
abundance: .
CDR3aa: CASSLTWTSVNEQFF
CDR3nt: TGTGCCAGCAGTTTAACCTGGACTAGCGTCAATGAGCAGTTCTTC

j_gene: TRBJ2-3
d_gene: .
v_gene: TRBV13
abundance: .
CDR3aa: CASSLGQGAHGTQYF
CDR3nt: TGTGCCAGCAGCTTAGGTCAAGGGGCGCACGGTACGCAGTATTTT

j_gene: TRBJ2-3
d_gene: TRBD2
v_gene: TRBV2
abundance: .
CDR3aa: CASSEKASGKRADTQYF
CDR3nt: TGTGCCAGCAGTGAAAAGGCTAGCGGGAAACGCGCAGATACGCAGTATTTT

j_gene: TRBJ2-5
d_gene: TRBD1
v_gene: TRBV5-4
abundance: .
CDR3aa: CASSSTGGRETQYF
CDR3nt: TGTGCCAGCAGCTCCACAGGGGGGAGGGAGACCCAGTACTTC

j_gene: TRBJ2-1
d_gene: .
v_gene: TRBV15
abundance: .
CDR3aa: CATSRTPPRDDEQFF
CDR3nt: TGTGCCACCAGCAGAACACCTCCGCGGGACGATGAGCAGTTCTTC

j_gene: TRBJ2-3
d_gene: TRBD2
v_gene: TRBV5-1
abundance: once
CDR3aa: CASSSGLAAPTDTQYF
CDR3nt: TGCGCCAGCAGCTCGGGACTAGCGGCACCCACAGATACGCAGTATTTT

j_gene: TRBJ2-5
d_gene: TRBD2
v_gene: TRBV28
abundance: .
CDR3aa: CASRSLRTSGQAQETQYF
CDR3nt: TGTGCCAGCAGGTCGTTAAGAACTAGCGGGCAAGCACAAGAGACCCAGTACTTC

j_gene: TRBJ2-1
d_gene: TRBD2
v_gene: TRBV6-8
abundance: .
CDR3aa: CASSTREGNNEQFF
CDR3nt: TGTGCCAGCAGTACGCGGGAGGGAAACAATGAGCAGTTCTTC

j_gene: TRBJ2-5
d_gene: TRBD2
v_gene: TRBV5-6
abundance: once
CDR3aa: CASSLTSGRETQYF
CDR3nt: TGTGCCAGCAGCTTGACTAGCGGGAGGGAGACCCAGTACTTC

j_gene: TRBJ2-3
d_gene: TRBD2
v_gene: TRBV28
abundance: .
CDR3aa: CASSFGFSGNCTDTQYF
CDR3nt: TGTGCCAGCAGTTTCGGGTTTAGCGGGAACTGCACAGATACGCAGTATTTT

j_gene: TRBJ2-1
d_gene: .
v_gene: TRBV25-1
abundance: few
CDR3aa: CASSGGPPSPPQFF
CDR3nt: TGTGCCAGCAGTGGGGGGCCCCCCTCTCCACCGCAGTTCTTC

j_gene: TRBJ1-4
d_gene: .
v_gene: TRBV30
abundance: .
CDR3aa: CAWSVLLKTATNEKLFF
CDR3nt: TGTGCCTGGAGTGTACTATTAAAAACCGCAACTAATGAAAAACTGTTTTTT